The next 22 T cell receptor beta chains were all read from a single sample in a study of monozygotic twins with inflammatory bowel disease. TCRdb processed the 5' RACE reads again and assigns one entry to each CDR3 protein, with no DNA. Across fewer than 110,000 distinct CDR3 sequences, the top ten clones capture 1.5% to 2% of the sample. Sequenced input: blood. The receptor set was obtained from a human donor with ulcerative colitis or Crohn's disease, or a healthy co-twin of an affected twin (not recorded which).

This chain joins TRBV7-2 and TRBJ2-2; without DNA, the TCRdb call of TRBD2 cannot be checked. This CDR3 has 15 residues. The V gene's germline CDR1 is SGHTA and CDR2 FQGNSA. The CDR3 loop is CASSFGTPNTGELFF.

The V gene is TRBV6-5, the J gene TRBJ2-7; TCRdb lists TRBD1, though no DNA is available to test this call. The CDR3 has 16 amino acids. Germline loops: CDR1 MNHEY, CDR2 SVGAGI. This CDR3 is CASSLSSQGRFYEQYF.

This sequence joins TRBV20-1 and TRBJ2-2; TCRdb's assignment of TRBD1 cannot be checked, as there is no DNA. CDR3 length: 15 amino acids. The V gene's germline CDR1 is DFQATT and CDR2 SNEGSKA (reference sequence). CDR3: CSARGGRVFRGELFF.

CDR3 region: CASSLQGYSYEQYF. The gene calls are TRBV27 and TRBJ2-7; TCRdb indicates TRBD1, and absent DNA this call remains unverified. Germline V gene lookup returns CDR1 MNHEY and CDR2 SMNVEV (reference sequence). CDR3 size: 14 residues.

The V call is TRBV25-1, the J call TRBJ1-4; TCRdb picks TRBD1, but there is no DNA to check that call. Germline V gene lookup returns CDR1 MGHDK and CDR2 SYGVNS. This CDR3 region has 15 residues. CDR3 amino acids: CASSESRTVSEKLFF.

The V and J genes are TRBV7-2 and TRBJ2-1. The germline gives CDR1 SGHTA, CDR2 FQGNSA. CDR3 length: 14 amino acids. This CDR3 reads CASSLAVGSNEQFF.

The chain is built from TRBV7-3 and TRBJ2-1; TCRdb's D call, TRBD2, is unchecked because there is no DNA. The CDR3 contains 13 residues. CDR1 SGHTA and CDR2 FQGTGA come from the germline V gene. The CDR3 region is CASSQTRFDEQFF.

Here the CDR3 reads CASSLGGKELFF. The J gene is TRBJ1-4, the V gene TRBV5-4. The CDR3 runs 12 residues. CDR1 SGHNT and CDR2 YYREEE come from the germline V gene (reference sequence).

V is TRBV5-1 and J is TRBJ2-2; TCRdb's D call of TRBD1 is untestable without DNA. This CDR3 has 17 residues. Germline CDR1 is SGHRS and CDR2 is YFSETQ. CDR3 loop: CASSLELVQGYTGELFF.

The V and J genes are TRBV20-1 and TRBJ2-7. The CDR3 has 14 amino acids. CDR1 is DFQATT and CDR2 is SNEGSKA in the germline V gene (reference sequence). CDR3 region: CSARDLGRVYEQYF.

The CDR3 spells CASSLAGRDQETQYF. The chain is built from TRBV7-6 and TRBJ2-5. Germline V lookup: CDR1 SGHVS, CDR2 FNYEAQ. The CDR3 runs to 15 residues.

The CDR3 sequence is CASSISHGYPGELFF. This chain joins TRBV19 and TRBJ2-2. The V gene's germline CDR1 is LNHDA and CDR2 SQIVND (reference sequence). The CDR3 is 15 amino acids.

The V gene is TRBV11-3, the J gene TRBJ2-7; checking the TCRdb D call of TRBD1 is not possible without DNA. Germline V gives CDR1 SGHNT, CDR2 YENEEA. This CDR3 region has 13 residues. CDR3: CASSPRGSGEQYF.

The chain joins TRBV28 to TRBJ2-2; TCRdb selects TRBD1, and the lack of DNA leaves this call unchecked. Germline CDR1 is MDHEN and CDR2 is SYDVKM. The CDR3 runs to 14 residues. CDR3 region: CASSRQGGAGELFF.

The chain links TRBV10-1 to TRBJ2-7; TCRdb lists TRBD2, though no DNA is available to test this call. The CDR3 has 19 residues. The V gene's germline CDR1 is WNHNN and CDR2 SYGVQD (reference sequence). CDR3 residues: CASSDQPLGTSQRSYEQYF.

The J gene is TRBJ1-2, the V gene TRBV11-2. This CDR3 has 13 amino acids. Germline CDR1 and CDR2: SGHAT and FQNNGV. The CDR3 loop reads CASSLPQARGYTF.

The CDR3 spells CASSQGYIHFPGSYGYTF. This chain joins TRBV3-1 and TRBJ1-2; no DNA is available, so the TRBD1 call from TCRdb remains unchecked. CDR3 size: 18 residues. Germline loops: CDR1 LGHDT, CDR2 YNNKEL (reference sequence).

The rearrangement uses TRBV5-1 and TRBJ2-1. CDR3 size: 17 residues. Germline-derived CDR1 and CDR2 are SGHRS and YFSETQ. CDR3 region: CASSLELSADSYNEQFF.

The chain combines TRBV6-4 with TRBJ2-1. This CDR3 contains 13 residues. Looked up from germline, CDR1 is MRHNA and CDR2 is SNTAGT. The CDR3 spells CASSFWANNEQFF.

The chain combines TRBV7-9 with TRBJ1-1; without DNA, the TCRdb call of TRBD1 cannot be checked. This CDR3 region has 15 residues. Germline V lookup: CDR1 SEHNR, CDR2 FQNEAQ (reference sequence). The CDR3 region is CASSPNQGTNTEAFF. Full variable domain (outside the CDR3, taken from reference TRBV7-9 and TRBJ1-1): DTGVSQNPRHKITKRGQNVTFRCDPISEHNRLYWYRQTLGQGPEFLTYFQNEAQLEKSRLLSDRFSAERPKGSFSTLEIQRTEQGDSAMYLCASSPNQGTNTEAFFGQGTRLTVV.

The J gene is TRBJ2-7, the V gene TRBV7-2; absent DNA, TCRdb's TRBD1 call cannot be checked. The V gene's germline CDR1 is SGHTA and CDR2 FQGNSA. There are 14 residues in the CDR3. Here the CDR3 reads CANLRAGGSYEQYF.

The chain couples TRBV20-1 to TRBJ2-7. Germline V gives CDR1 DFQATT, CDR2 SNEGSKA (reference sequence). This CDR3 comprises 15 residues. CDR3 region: CSARTSGRYTYEQYF.